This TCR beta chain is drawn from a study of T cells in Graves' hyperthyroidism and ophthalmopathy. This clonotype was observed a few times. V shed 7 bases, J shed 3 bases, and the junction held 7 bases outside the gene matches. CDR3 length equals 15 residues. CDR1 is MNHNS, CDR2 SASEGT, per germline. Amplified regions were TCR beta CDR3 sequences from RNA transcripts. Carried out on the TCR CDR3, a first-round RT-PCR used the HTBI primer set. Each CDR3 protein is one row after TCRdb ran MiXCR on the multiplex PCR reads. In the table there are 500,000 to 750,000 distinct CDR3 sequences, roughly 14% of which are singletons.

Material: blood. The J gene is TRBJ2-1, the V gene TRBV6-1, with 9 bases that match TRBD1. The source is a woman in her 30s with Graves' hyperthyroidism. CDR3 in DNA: TGTGCCAGCACCACCGGGACAGGGCTCTACAATGAGCAGTTCTTC. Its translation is CASTTGTGLYNEQFF.